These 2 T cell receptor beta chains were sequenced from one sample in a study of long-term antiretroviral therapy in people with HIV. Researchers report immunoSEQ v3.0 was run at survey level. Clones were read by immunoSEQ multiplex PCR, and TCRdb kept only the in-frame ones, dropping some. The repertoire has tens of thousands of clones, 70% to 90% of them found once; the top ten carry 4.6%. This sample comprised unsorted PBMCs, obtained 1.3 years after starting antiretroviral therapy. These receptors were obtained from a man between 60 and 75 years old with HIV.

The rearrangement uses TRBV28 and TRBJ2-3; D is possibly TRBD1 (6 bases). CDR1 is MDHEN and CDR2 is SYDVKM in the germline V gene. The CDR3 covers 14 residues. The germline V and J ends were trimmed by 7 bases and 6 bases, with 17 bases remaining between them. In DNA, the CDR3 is TGTGCCAGCACAGGGGCAGATAAGACGGATACGCAGTATTTT. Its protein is CASTGADKTDTQYF.

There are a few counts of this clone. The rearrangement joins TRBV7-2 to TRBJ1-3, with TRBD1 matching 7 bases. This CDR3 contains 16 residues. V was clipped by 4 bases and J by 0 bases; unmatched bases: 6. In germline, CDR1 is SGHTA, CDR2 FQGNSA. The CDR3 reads CASSSGRDSSGNTIYF. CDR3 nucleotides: TGTGCCAGCAGCTCGGGCCGGGACAGCTCTGGAAACACCATATATTTT. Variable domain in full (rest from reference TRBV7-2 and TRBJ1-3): GAGVSQSPSNKVTEKGKDVELRCDPISGHTALYWYRQSLGQGLEFLIYFQGNSAPDKSGLPSDRFSAERTGGSVSTLTIQRTQQEDSAVYLCASSSGRDSSGNTIYFGEGSWLTVV.